Each of the 9 T cell receptor beta chains below was sequenced from the same sample in a study of blood T cells in healthy people across ages (dated by TCRdb to the mid-2010s). The protocol used for the library was 5' RACE. This sample was sequenced with an Illumina HiSeq 2500. A second PCR of 7 to 11 cycles was run with a J-beta primer mix and a sample-barcoded 5' primer. TCRdb itself trimmed the public reads at Q25 with fastp, ran MiXCR and retained productive beta chains. Each CDR3 protein appears once, grouped with its most common genes and DNA. Present in this sample are about 380,000 distinct CDR3 sequences, about 49% of which were seen just once. Roughly 51% of the sample rests with the top ten. Sequenced material: blood. The receptors originated from a man aged 55 to 70 in good health.

In its sample, this clonotype was seen a few times. This chain joins TRBV24-1 and TRBJ2-5, with 9 bases fitting TRBD1. This CDR3 is 14 amino acids long. The V and J ends lost 4 bases and 8 bases, in that order; junction bases with no gene match: 7. Germline V gene data show CDR1 as KGHDR and CDR2 as SFDVKD. CDR3 coding DNA: TGTGCCACCAGTGACCCCTCACAGGGGGCAACCCAGTACTTC. Protein: CATSDPSQGATQYF.

The chain combines TRBV28 with TRBJ2-7, with D possibly matching TRBD1 (5 bases). Germline V CDR1 and CDR2: MDHEN, SYDVKM. V was cut by 5 bases and J by 0 bases, with 14 bases left in between. The CDR3 consists of 15 residues. The CDR3 spells CASSDPRANSYEQYF. As DNA, the CDR3 is TGTGCCAGCAGTGACCCCAGGGCCAACTCCTACGAGCAGTACTTC.

The sample holds a few counts of this clonotype. The J gene is TRBJ1-1, the V gene TRBV12-3 or TRBV12-4; D is ambiguous. The CDR3 is made up of 14 amino acids. V gave up 3 bases and J gave up 0 bases, with 8 bases separating them. CDR3 loop: CASSFPPVNTEAFF. The CDR3 nucleotides read TGTGCCAGCAGTTTTCCCCCGGTGAACACTGAAGCTTTCTTT.

This clonotype was detected ten times or more. The V and J genes are TRBV14 and TRBJ2-2; D may be TRBD2 (6 bases). Germline CDR1 SGHDN, CDR2 FVKESK. V was cut by 1 base and J by 4 bases, with 10 bases left in between. The CDR3 runs to 15 residues. CDR3 amino acids: CASSQAGGGTGELFF. The CDR3, as DNA: TGTGCCAGCAGCCAAGCTGGGGGAGGCACCGGGGAGCTGTTTTTT.

This clonotype has only one observation. The gene calls are TRBV4-2 and TRBJ2-2; D is unresolved. The CDR3 length is 13 residues. CDR1 LGHNA and CDR2 YNFKEQ come from the germline V gene. V was pared by 2 bases and J by 3 bases, with 4 bases between. CDR3 coding DNA: TGTGCCAGCAGCCAAAGTTACACCGGGGAGCTGTTTTTT. It yields the protein CASSQSYTGELFF.

The CDR3 region is CASSPVRAINEKLFF. The CDR3 region has the DNA TGTGCCAGCAGCCCCGTGAGAGCGATTAATGAAAAACTGTTTTTT. The V call is TRBV7-9, the J call TRBJ1-4, with D uncertain. The CDR3 covers 15 residues. CDR1 SEHNR and CDR2 FQNEAQ come from the germline V gene (reference sequence). Deletions cut 5 bases from V and 4 bases from J, with 14 bases between.

This clonotype was seen a handful of times. The rearrangement joins TRBV9 to TRBJ1-2; 9 bases align to TRBD1. The CDR3 is 15 amino acids. The V segment lost 4 bases and the J segment 1 base; nucleotides outside the gene matches: 5. Germline CDR1 reads SGDLS; CDR2 reads YYNGEE. CDR3 sequence (DNA): TGTGCCAGCAGCTTAAGGACAGGGGTTAACTATGGCTACACCTTC. This gives the protein CASSLRTGVNYGYTF.

In its sample, this clonotype was seen a few times. This chain uses TRBV20-1 with TRBJ1-2, with unresolved D. With 2 bases removed from V and 4 bases from J, the gap between germline ends came to 14 bases. CDR3 size: 14 residues. Germline V gives CDR1 DFQATT, CDR2 SNEGSKA (reference sequence). The CDR3 spells CSARIGATGYGYTF. Written as DNA, the CDR3 is TGCAGTGCTAGAATCGGAGCAACGGGCTATGGCTACACCTTC.

This clonotype was seen only a few times. CDR3 amino acids: CASSLGVGNSPLHF. CDR3 bases: TGTGCCAGCAGTTTAGGGGTCGGTAATTCACCCCTCCACTTT. This chain joins TRBV12-3 or TRBV12-4 and TRBJ1-6; no clear D gene. Trimming took 1 base from V and 6 from J, leaving 7 bases between them. CDR3 length equals 14 residues.